A selection of T cell receptor beta chains follows, all from one sample in a study of spatial heterogeneity in lung cancer. One entry per CDR3 protein, called by TCRdb with MiXCR from the 5' RACE reads. The repertoire holds approximately 20,000 distinct CDR3 sequences, roughly 3% seen once, with about 7.7% in the top ten. Source: lung tumor tissue, taken at surgery. Every receptor here comes from a male donor with early-stage non-small cell lung cancer. CDR3s include the opening cysteine and the closing phenylalanine or tryptophan. The D gene is left open where the match is weak. Rows may omit the clone size; those that give it use once, few, many or a size class.

>TRBJ1-6|many|TRBD1|15|TRBV7-9
CASSLGQGEHSPLHF
TGTGCCAGCAGCCTGGGACAGGGAGAGCATTCACCCCTCCACTTT
>TRBJ2-2|NA|NA|15|TRBV2
CANAELLTNTGELFF
TGTGCCAACGCGGAACTCCTCACGAACACCGGGGAGCTGTTTTTT
>TRBJ2-3|many|TRBD2|14|TRBV3-1
CASSPGLAADTQYF
TGTGCCAGCAGCCCAGGACTAGCAGCAGATACGCAGTATTTT
>TRBJ2-7|many|NA|13|TRBV11-2
CASSLDRLREQYF
TGTGCCAGCAGCTTAGATCGCCTGCGGGAGCAGTACTTC
>TRBJ1-1|many|NA|16|TRBV4-1
CASSPSDRGMNTEAFF
TGCGCCAGCAGCCCTTCGGATAGAGGAATGAACACTGAAGCTTTCTTT
>TRBJ2-1|many|NA|13|TRBV12-3/TRBV12-4
CASSRKQGHEQFF
TGTGCCAGCAGCCGAAAACAGGGCCACGAGCAGTTCTTC
>TRBJ2-2|many|NA|17|TRBV12-3/TRBV12-4
CASTLGQAGAGTGELFF
TGTGCCAGCACCCTAGGGCAAGCGGGCGCGGGGACCGGGGAGCTGTTTTTT
>TRBJ1-5|many|NA|17|TRBV9
CASSVVKETDSNQPQHF
TGTGCCAGCAGCGTAGTAAAGGAAACCGATAGCAATCAGCCCCAGCATTTT
>TRBJ2-5|many|NA|15|TRBV4-3
CASSQDLQAGRTQYF
TGCGCCAGCAGCCAAGATCTCCAGGCAGGGAGAACCCAGTACTTC
>TRBJ1-2|many|NA|15|TRBV20-1
CSARQQGKLVYGYTF
TGCAGTGCTAGACAACAGGGAAAGTTAGTCTATGGCTACACCTTC
>TRBJ2-6|many|NA|17|TRBV29-1
CSVEGADSPSGANVLTF
TGCAGCGTTGAGGGCGCCGACAGCCCCTCTGGGGCCAACGTCCTGACTTTC
>TRBJ1-5|many|NA|13|TRBV5-1
CASSLEWNQPQHF
TGCGCCAGCAGCTTGGAATGGAATCAGCCCCAGCATTTT
>TRBJ2-2|many|TRBD1|16|TRBV5-1
CASGSGGSRSTGELFF
TGCGCCAGCGGTTCAGGGGGAAGTCGTAGCACCGGGGAGCTGTTTTTT
>TRBJ1-2|many|NA|18|TRBV2
CASSDPVGSPSLKYGYTF
TGTGCCAGCAGTGATCCGGTCGGCAGCCCCTCCTTAAAATATGGCTACACCTTC
>TRBJ1-2|many|TRBD1|14|TRBV2
CASEGQGLNYGYTF
TGTGCCAGCGAGGGACAGGGACTTAACTATGGCTACACCTTC
>TRBJ1-1|many|NA|13|TRBV7-8
CASTSSRDSVAFF
TGTGCCAGCACCAGCAGCAGGGATAGTGTAGCTTTCTTT
>TRBJ2-4|many|NA|14|TRBV20-1
CSAIIGLTKNIQYF
TGCAGTGCTATCATAGGGCTAACCAAAAACATTCAGTACTTC
>TRBJ1-1|many|TRBD1|13|TRBV3-1
CASSQVWGQEAFF
TGTGCCAGCAGCCAAGTTTGGGGACAGGAAGCTTTCTTT
>TRBJ2-1|many|TRBD1|15|TRBV4-1
CASSPGTVIYNEQFF
TGCGCCAGCAGCCCCGGGACAGTGATCTACAATGAGCAGTTCTTC
>TRBJ2-2|many|TRBD2|18|TRBV27
CASSLPTSGSRGTGELFF
TGTGCCAGCAGTTTACCCACTAGCGGGAGCCGTGGCACCGGGGAGCTGTTTTTT
>TRBJ2-3|many|TRBD2|19|TRBV4-2
CASSQGMGLAGGSTDTQYF
TGTGCCAGCAGCCAAGGCATGGGACTAGCGGGGGGAAGCACAGATACGCAGTATTTT
>TRBJ2-1|many|NA|16|TRBV4-1
CASSQVSQGSYNEQFF
TGCGCCAGCAGCCAAGTATCCCAGGGCTCCTACAATGAGCAGTTCTTC
>TRBJ1-1|many|NA|11|TRBV29-1
CSALQGPEAFF
TGCAGCGCCCTCCAGGGCCCTGAAGCTTTCTTT
>TRBJ1-3|many|NA|13|TRBV7-9
CASSPPAGNTIYF
TGTGCCAGCAGCCCCCCCGCTGGAAACACCATATATTTT
>TRBJ2-6|many|NA|15|TRBV4-2
CASSQGPSGANVLTF
TGTGCCAGCAGCCAAGGGCCCTCTGGGGCCAACGTCCTGACTTTC
>TRBJ2-5|many|TRBD1|15|TRBV6-1
CASSSNGQGGETQYF
TGTGCCAGCAGTTCTAACGGACAGGGCGGCGAGACCCAGTACTTC
>TRBJ2-7|many|NA|12|TRBV20-1
CSATGQTYEQYF
TGCAGTGCTACCGGACAGACCTACGAGCAGTACTTC
>TRBJ1-1|many|NA|14|TRBV9
CASSVGLANTEAFF
TGTGCCAGCAGCGTAGGTTTGGCCAACACTGAAGCTTTCTTT
>TRBJ2-3|few|TRBD2|16|TRBV11-2
CASSFSGGPSTDTQYF
TGTGCCAGCAGCTTTAGCGGGGGCCCGAGCACAGATACGCAGTATTTT
>TRBJ2-3|many|TRBD2|18|TRBV7-2
CASSRGTSGRDDRDTQYF
TGTGCCAGCAGCCGGGGGACTAGCGGGAGAGATGACCGGGATACGCAGTATTTT
>TRBJ2-3|many|NA|15|TRBV18
CASSSSQGLADTQYF
TGTGCCAGCTCAAGCTCACAGGGATTGGCAGATACGCAGTATTTT
>TRBJ1-5|many|TRBD1|16|TRBV7-9
CASSPPGQGAGQPQHF
TGTGCCAGCAGCCCGCCGGGACAGGGGGCAGGGCAGCCCCAGCATTTT
>TRBJ2-1|many|TRBD2|17|TRBV5-1
CASSLRLASLSYNEQFF
TGCGCCAGCAGTTTAAGACTAGCTTCTCTCTCCTACAATGAGCAGTTCTTC
>TRBJ2-3|many|TRBD2|16|TRBV28
CASSFSSGSGTDTQYF
TGTGCCAGCAGTTTTTCTAGCGGGAGTGGGACAGATACGCAGTATTTT
>TRBJ2-7|medium-sized|TRBD1|15|TRBV4-2
CASSQARTGKNEQYF
TGTGCCAGCAGCCAAGCTCGGACAGGCAAAAACGAGCAGTACTTC
>TRBJ1-2|many|TRBD1|14|TRBV6-5
CASSLDRNNYGYTF
TGTGCCAGCAGTCTGGACAGGAACAACTATGGCTACACCTTC
>TRBJ2-7|many|NA|13|TRBV2
CASSVGETYEQYF
TGTGCCAGCAGTGTCGGGGAAACCTACGAGCAGTACTTC
>TRBJ2-5|many|NA|13|TRBV20-1
CSATARGRETQYF
TGCAGTGCGACGGCAAGAGGCCGGGAGACCCAGTACTTC
>TRBJ2-7|many|NA|18|TRBV4-1
CASSQDQKRLAHTYEQYF
TGCGCCAGCAGCCAAGACCAGAAGAGGTTAGCTCATACCTACGAGCAGTACTTC
>TRBJ1-1|many|TRBD1|14|TRBV12-3/TRBV12-4
CASSFSQGGSEAFF
TGTGCCAGCAGTTTCAGCCAGGGGGGGTCTGAAGCTTTCTTT